This T cell receptor (beta chain) was recovered during a study of shared clonotypes between healthy human individuals. Study at large: CD4 naive and CD4 memory each took three plates per donor, while CD8 naive took two and CD8 memory one. The study's findings and limits: Generation probabilities were higher for clonotypes shared across all four sorted-subset donors than for unshared ones.

The CDR3 spans 14 residues. CDR1 and CDR2 from the germline V gene are SEHNR and FQNEAQ (reference sequence). Trimming removed 5 bases from V and 6 bases from J, with 13 bases in between. Comment on this clone: Its antigen is as yet unknown.

Clones were read by immunoSEQ multiplex PCR, and TCRdb kept only the in-frame ones, dropping some. The data show about 520,000 clones, about 96% seen once. The TCR was taken from a woman younger than 45 in good health. The chain links TRBV7-9 to TRBJ2-2; D remains ambiguous. The sample was naive CD4+ T cells sorted from blood. Subset indicated: CD45RA+ positively selected. The CDR3 is CASSPQTGSGELFF. CDR3 in DNA: TGTGCCAGCAGCCCCCAGACCGGATCCGGGGAGCTGTTTTTT.